The 12 T cell receptor beta chains below were found in one sample sequenced in a study of blood T cells in healthy people across ages. Primers used in a second PCR of roughly 6 to 11 cycles were a sample-barcoded 5' primer and a J-beta primer mix. TCRdb ran MiXCR on the 5' RACE reads and lists one entry per CDR3 protein. Of 650,000 to 700,000 distinct CDR3 sequences listed, about 34% are singletons. The sample comprised blood. The receptors stem from an elderly woman in good health.

This clonotype was recorded many times. This rearrangement joins TRBV2 to TRBJ2-7; D perhaps matches TRBD1 (5 bases). The CDR3 length is 14 residues. CDR1 SNHLY and CDR2 FYNNEI come from the germline V gene. V was trimmed by 8 bases and J by 3 bases, leaving 17 bases between them. DNA of the CDR3: TGTGCCAGCCGGCTAGAAGGGGCCCTCTACGAGCAGTACTTC. Protein product: CASRLEGALYEQYF. Full variable domain (rest looked up from reference TRBV2 and TRBJ2-7): EPEVTQTPSHQVTQMGQEVILRCVPISNHLYFYWYRQILGQKVEFLVSFYNNEISEKSEIFDDQFSVERPDGSNFTLKIRSTKLEDSAMYFCASRLEGALYEQYFGPGTRLTVT.

The chain is built from TRBV5-1 and TRBJ1-2; possible D gene TRBD1, 5 bases. The CDR3 contains 13 residues. Germline V gene data show CDR1 as SGHRS and CDR2 as YFSETQ. The ends were cut back, 5 bases at V and 3 bases at J, with 11 bases in the middle. CDR3 residues: CASRPDMDYGYTF. CDR3 DNA sequence: TGCGCCAGCAGGCCGGACATGGACTATGGCTACACCTTC.

This clonotype occurred many times. The chain has TRBV5-1 and TRBJ2-3; D gene ambiguous. Germline assignment: CDR1 SGHRS and CDR2 YFSETQ. The CDR3 spans 12 residues. Between the trimmed V and J ends, which lost 0 bases and 6 bases, there was a span of 5 bases. The CDR3 loop reads CASSLVTDTQYF. CDR3 DNA: TGCGCCAGCAGCTTGGTTACGGATACGCAGTATTTT.

Details on this clonotype: A much larger clone lies a single base off, so this may be a read error. The CDR3 nucleotides are TGTGCCGGCAGGGATAGCGGGGGTAACAATGAGCAGTTCTTC. Encoded protein: CAGRDSGGNNEQFF. This chain connects TRBV6-5 to TRBJ2-1; TRBD2 matches at 9 bases. The CDR3 length is 14 residues. The germline V gene encodes CDR1 MNHEY and CDR2 SVGAGI.

V and J are TRBV6-1 and TRBJ2-7; D call uncertain. The last part of the DNA fits TRBJ2-5 better; the J call may be wrong. Germline values: CDR1 MNHNS, CDR2 SASEGT. This CDR3 has 16 residues. The CDR3 protein is CASSKTQMGNQETQYF. The DNA of the CDR3 is TGTGCCAGCAGTAAGACCCAGATGGGAAATCAGGAGACCCAGTACTTC.

This clonotype was seen only a few times. One base away lies a much larger clone, so this may be a sequencing read error. V is TRBV24-1 and J is TRBJ2-1; 8 bases fit TRBD2. The J call may be incorrect, as the DNA end agrees better with TRBJ2-7. The germline V gene encodes CDR1 KGHDR and CDR2 SFDVKD. The CDR3 runs 16 residues. The CDR3 bases are TGTGCCACCAGCGATCGTCGGGGGGGGAAACTCAATGAGCAGTACTTC. Protein: CATSDRRGGKLNEQYF.

This clonotype was seen many times. The chain couples TRBV7-2 to TRBJ2-3; D perhaps matches TRBD1 (5 bases). The germline gives CDR1 SGHTA, CDR2 FQGNSA. This CDR3 is built from 15 residues. V gave up 5 bases and J gave up 5 bases, with 17 bases separating them. The CDR3 sequence: CASSVTRARGDTQYF. CDR3 DNA: TGTGCCAGCAGCGTGACCAGGGCAAGGGGAGATACGCAGTATTTT.

This chain uses TRBV28 with TRBJ2-7; no reliable D call. Germline-derived CDR1 and CDR2 are MDHEN and SYDVKM. CDR3 size: 14 residues. V dropped 6 bases and J dropped 0 bases, with 12 bases sitting between them. CDR3 region: CASSQVGNSYEQYF. CDR3 nucleotide sequence: TGTGCCAGCAGCCAGGTCGGTAACTCCTACGAGCAGTACTTC.

This clonotype was recorded at least ten times. The V call is TRBV4-2, the J call TRBJ2-1; TRBD2 aligns across 15 bases. CDR1 and CDR2 from the germline V gene are LGHNA and YNFKEQ. V trimming: 1 base; J trimming: 9 bases; junction bases outside the gene matches: 7. The CDR3 contains 17 residues. The CDR3 nucleotides are TGTGCCAGCAGCCAAGGCCGGACTAGCGGGGGGGGCTCTGAGCAGTTCTTC. It is translated as CASSQGRTSGGGSEQFF.

For this clonotype: Being one base from a much bigger clone, this may be a read error. This chain uses TRBV11-2 with TRBJ2-1; D ambiguous. The end of the DNA fits TRBJ2-7 better, so the J call may be wrong. The CDR3 has 13 amino acids. The germline V gene encodes CDR1 SGHAT and CDR2 FQNNGV. The CDR3 nucleotides are TGTGCCAGCAGGATGGGGAATTACAATGAGCAGTACTTC. Its protein is CASRMGNYNEQYF.

There are many counts of this clonotype. The gene calls are TRBV29-1 and TRBJ1-2; D may be TRBD1 (6 bases). The CDR3 is 13 residues long. Germline loops: CDR1 SQVTM, CDR2 ANQGSEA. The V gene lost 6 bases and the J gene lost 2 bases, with 13 bases spanning the gap. The CDR3 sequence is CSVAQGPNYGYTF. The CDR3 DNA reads as TGCAGCGTGGCACAGGGTCCCAACTATGGCTACACCTTC.

As for this clonotype: A much larger clone sits a single nucleotide away, making a read error possible. The chain combines TRBV20-1 with TRBJ2-1; D uncertain. With 8 bases removed from V and 0 bases from J, the gap between germline ends came to 17 bases. Germline V gives CDR1 DFQATT, CDR2 SNEGSKA (reference sequence). The CDR3 runs to 15 residues. CDR3 sequence reads: CSTHTATGSYNEQFF. CDR3 sequence (DNA): TGCAGTACCCACACGGCGACGGGCTCCTACAATGAGCAGTTCTTC.